Listed below are T cell receptor beta chains from one sample, sequenced in a study of T cell changes during pregnancy in multiple sclerosis. The repertoire was sequenced with immunoSEQ multiplex PCR; TCRdb's copy has only in-frame clones and lacks some. The sample has roughly 110,000 clones; roughly nine tenths are singletons. Sample: peripheral blood, taken in the third trimester of pregnancy. The receptors originated from a female donor with multiple sclerosis, enrolled in a pregnancy study. The conserved cysteine and the conserved F or W are not part of the CDR3 here.

cdr3_length,v_call,cdr3_aa
15,TRBV30,AWSVLLSGQGLGEQY
11,TRBV6-5,ASRETGGQPQH
12,TRBV9,ASSVGAGNYEQY
14,TRBV19,ASRAPGLAGPNEQF
13,TRBV30,ASTVGALGNSPLH
12,TRBV5-6,ASSPDSISYEQY
11,TRBV6-1,ASSVYGSSMAF
12,TRBV7-9,ASSAGQGTSPLH
13,TRBV6-1,ASSRRQAHTGELF
14,TRBV18,ASSRLEDFYQETQY
14,TRBV1,TSSQDPRQGDYEQY
11,TRBV5-1,ASSLIKNTEAF
14,TRBV9,ASSVGLAGSNYEQY
12,TRBV29-1,SVGTGSTQDTQY
13,TRBV5-4,ASSSGGGQGYGYT
12,TRBV19,ASSISSGRYEQY
13,TRBV5-4,ASSGWPTGDYGYT
12,TRBV5-1,ASSSVSTESTQY
13,TRBV5-1,ASRRPDRENEKLF
11,TRBV2,ASRSGQAYEQY
13,TRBV5-1,ASSPGGLAEETQY
10,TRBV29-1,SVTQGGTEAF
12,TRBV25-1,ASSPYGGNYGYT
12,TRBV7-2,ASSSRDYTNEQF
15,TRBV9,ASSGRDRGSGDEKLF
12,TRBV27,ARPYENLNTEAF
18,TRBV5-1,ASSLTHQPGSRVPGTEAF
13,TRBV7-9,ASSLWLASYNEQF
14,TRBV11-2,ASSLDLSVDQETQY
14,TRBV7-9,ASSQTGVRPYNEQF
12,TRBV27,ASSSGGWSYEQY
15,TRBV21-1,ASSKGRAYATNEKLF